The 30 T cell receptor beta chains presented below share a single source sample, sequenced in a study of T cells after yellow fever vaccination. TCRdb used MiXCR to reprocess the 5' RACE reads, holding one entry per CDR3 protein. The sample lists about 170,000 distinct CDR3 sequences, about 10% occurring once. The sample here was CD8+ T cells sorted from PBMCs, taken 15 days after the yellow fever booster vaccination. The receptor set was obtained from a man between 18 and 35 years old who received the YFV17D yellow fever vaccine.

This clonotype was detected many times. V and J are TRBV7-6 and TRBJ2-7; 9 bases are a match to TRBD1. V shed 5 bases, J shed 5 bases, and the junction held 4 bases outside the gene matches. The CDR3 spans 13 residues. Germline CDR1 SGHVS, CDR2 FNYEAQ. The CDR3 nucleotides read TGTGCCAGCAGCCTCAGACAGGGGGACGAGCAGTACTTC. As protein: CASSLRQGDEQYF.

This clonotype turned up a few times. The chain links TRBV20-1 to TRBJ2-1; D gene unclear. The CDR3 has 14 residues. The germline V gene has CDR1 DFQATT and CDR2 SNEGSKA (reference sequence). Trimming removed 5 bases from V and 5 bases from J, with 16 bases in between. The CDR3 nucleotides are TGCAGTGCTTGCAGCAACAGCCTTAACAATGAGCAGTTCTTC. It codes for CSACSNSLNNEQFF.

This clonotype was counted only a few times. The chain recombines TRBV9 with TRBJ1-5, with D uncertain. Germline-derived CDR1 and CDR2 are SGDLS and YYNGEE. Trimming left V 3 bases short and J 8 bases short, with 15 bases between. The CDR3 contains 14 residues. The CDR3 loop is CASSASGSREPQHF. The CDR3 nucleotides read TGTGCCAGCAGCGCATCGGGGAGCCGGGAGCCCCAGCATTTT.

This chain joins TRBV6-5 and TRBJ2-7; unclear D gene. CDR1 is MNHEY, CDR2 SVGAGI, per germline. This CDR3 has 14 amino acids. V was cut by 0 bases and J by 1 base, with 7 bases left in between. As DNA, the CDR3 is TGTGCCAGCAGTTACTCGGCCCTATCCTACGAGCAGTACTTC. Translating gives CASSYSALSYEQYF.

The V call is TRBV5-4, the J call TRBJ2-7; D remains ambiguous. Per the germline V gene, CDR1 is SGHNT and CDR2 is YYREEE (reference sequence). Trimming shortened V by 0 bases and J by 9 bases, and 13 bases separated the two germline ends. The CDR3 extends over 13 amino acids. CDR3 sequence: CASSLDGPASQYF. CDR3 DNA sequence: TGTGCCAGCAGCTTGGACGGACCGGCGTCGCAGTACTTC.

This clonotype was detected only a few times. The chain has TRBV7-8 and TRBJ2-7; the D call may be TRBD1 or TRBD2 (6 bases each). The V end was cut by 1 base, the J end by 6 bases, with 10 bases between. There are 13 residues in the CDR3. CDR1 and CDR2 from the germline V gene are SGHVS and FQNEAQ. The CDR3 loop is CASSLVGGGEQYV. The CDR3 nucleotides are TGTGCCAGCAGCTTAGTCGGGGGCGGCGAGCAGTACGTC.

This clonotype appeared a few times. The CDR3 loop reads CASRLDSLDTEAFF. In nucleotides, the CDR3 is TGTGCCAGCAGACTAGACAGTTTGGACACTGAAGCTTTCTTT. The chain combines TRBV6-5 with TRBJ1-1; tentatively, D is TRBD1 (5 bases). V gave up 6 bases and J gave up 3 bases, with 14 bases separating them. Germline-derived CDR1 and CDR2 are MNHEY and SVGAGI. The CDR3 is 14 amino acids.

This clonotype was seen repeatedly, ten times or more. J is TRBJ2-1 and V is TRBV6-2 or TRBV6-3; 9 bases agree with TRBD1. CDR3 length equals 15 residues. With V trimmed by 5 bases and J by 2 bases, 4 bases remained unmatched. Germline-derived CDR1 and CDR2 are MNHEY and SVGEGT. The CDR3 bases are TGTGCCAGCAGTCTCAGACAGGGGGCCTACAATGAGCAGTTCTTC. Its translation is CASSLRQGAYNEQFF.

Points on this clonotype: At one boundary the junction diverges from the germline segment, which might be a read error. The chain recombines TRBV19 with TRBJ2-1; 8 bases match TRBD1. The CDR3 loop spans 15 amino acids. Germline CDR1 and CDR2: LNHDA and SQIVND (reference sequence). The CDR3 here is CASSIDRGRYIEQFF. The DNA for the CDR3 is TGTGCCAGTAGCATCGACAGGGGCAGGTACATTGAGCAGTTCTTC.

The sample holds a few counts of this clonotype. The chain combines TRBV28 with TRBJ2-7; no reliable D call. Per the germline V gene, CDR1 is MDHEN and CDR2 is SYDVKM. V lost 5 bases, J lost 3 bases, and 14 bases lay in between. CDR3 length: 14 amino acids. The CDR3 region has the DNA TGTGCCAGCAGTCCTACTGGGGTGAACTACGAGCAGTACGTC. Its translation: CASSPTGVNYEQYV.

This clonotype was seen repeatedly, ten times or more. This sequence joins TRBV6-5 and TRBJ1-5; D remains unclear. This CDR3 is 14 amino acids long. The V end was cut by 2 bases, the J end by 2 bases, with 7 bases between. Germline V gives CDR1 MNHEY, CDR2 SVGAGI. The CDR3 DNA reads TGTGCCAGCAGTTACGGATTAGGCAATCAGCCCCAGCATTTT. Its translation: CASSYGLGNQPQHF.

This clonotype was counted only a few times. The chain combines TRBV12-3 or TRBV12-4 with TRBJ1-1; 7 nucleotides match TRBD1. The V segment lost 6 bases and the J segment 5 bases; nucleotides outside the gene matches: 6. The CDR3 length is 13 residues. CDR3 DNA sequence: TGTGCCAGCAGGCAGGGGGTTGGTACTGAAGCTTTCTTT. Amino acids: CASRQGVGTEAFF.

A few counts support this clonotype. This chain links TRBV25-1 with TRBJ2-1, with TRBD1 matching over 7 bases. J gave up 8 bases and V 6 bases, and 7 bases lay outside the gene matches. The CDR3 is 13 amino acids. Per the germline V gene, CDR1 is MGHDK and CDR2 is SYGVNS. CDR3 sequence (DNA): TGTGCCAGCAGAGACAGGGTCGCGGATGAGCAGTTCTTC. This encodes CASRDRVADEQFF.

This clonotype was counted many times. The V gene is TRBV20-1, the J gene TRBJ2-1, with D possibly being TRBD1 (6 bases). Germline assignment: CDR1 DFQATT and CDR2 SNEGSKA (reference sequence). The CDR3 runs to 14 residues. V lost 2 bases to trimming and J lost 9 bases, with 17 bases between them. The CDR3 spells CSARTGNTGTEQFF. CDR3 DNA: TGCAGTGCTAGAACCGGGAACACAGGGACTGAGCAGTTCTTC.

The chain links TRBV20-1 to TRBJ1-5; D possibly corresponds to TRBD1 (5 bases). Germline V lookup: CDR1 DFQATT, CDR2 SNEGSKA (reference sequence). Trimming removed 1 base from V and 3 bases from J, with 10 bases in between. The CDR3 consists of 14 residues. The chain's CDR3 is CSARVTATNQPQHF. In nucleotides, the CDR3 is TGCAGTGCTAGAGTGACAGCCACCAATCAGCCCCAGCATTTT.

The J gene is TRBJ2-2, the V gene TRBV5-1, with TRBD2 matching over 14 bases. The CDR3 loop spans 19 amino acids. CDR1 is SGHRS and CDR2 is YFSETQ in the germline V gene. V lost 0 bases, J lost 1 base, and 5 bases stayed unmatched. This CDR3 is CASSLAGLAGAQNTGELFF. As DNA, the CDR3 is TGCGCCAGCAGCTTGGCGGGACTAGCGGGGGCGCAGAACACCGGGGAGCTGTTTTTT.

Ten or more counts support this clonotype. The chain couples TRBV7-2 to TRBJ1-2; TRBD1 aligns across 8 bases. This CDR3 has 17 residues. V shed 0 bases and J 3 bases; nucleotides not matched to a gene: 9. The germline V gene encodes CDR1 SGHTA and CDR2 FQGNSA. The CDR3 spells CASSLAGTGVPHYGYTF. CDR3 DNA sequence: TGTGCCAGCAGCTTAGCGGGGACAGGCGTTCCCCACTATGGCTACACCTTC.

This clonotype was seen repeatedly, ten times or more. The J gene is TRBJ2-3, the V gene TRBV4-1; unclear D gene. The CDR3 sequence is 14 residues long. CDR1 is MGHRA, CDR2 YSYEKL, per germline. Trimming cost V 0 bases and J 4 bases, with 8 bases left between them. In DNA, the CDR3 is TGCGCCAGCAGCCAAGATCCCCCCGCAGATACGCAGTATTTT. This translates into CASSQDPPADTQYF.

This clonotype was observed a handful of times. The gene calls are TRBV29-1 and TRBJ2-4; D could derive from TRBD1 or TRBD2 (6 bases each). The CDR3 has 14 residues. Germline V gene lookup returns CDR1 SQVTM and CDR2 ANQGSEA. Trimming left V 7 bases short and J 0 bases short, with 13 bases between. In DNA form, the CDR3 reads TGCAGCGCTGCTGGGGGGCTAGCCAAAAACATTCAGTACTTC. Translated: CSAAGGLAKNIQYF.

CDR3 in DNA: TGTGCCAGCAGCCACCGACAGGGCAGTACAGATACGCAGTATTTT. Translating it yields CASSHRQGSTDTQYF. V and J are TRBV3-1 and TRBJ2-3; TRBD1 matches 7 bases. Germline values: CDR1 LGHDT, CDR2 YNNKEL (reference sequence). V gave up 3 bases and J gave up 3 bases; unmatched junction bases: 6. The CDR3 loop spans 15 amino acids.

This chain joins TRBV27 and TRBJ2-1, with 10 bases identical to TRBD1. Germline loops: CDR1 MNHEY, CDR2 SMNVEV (reference sequence). The V segment lost 3 bases and the J segment 8 bases; nucleotides outside the gene matches: 7. CDR3 length: 15 residues. The CDR3 DNA is TGTGCCAGCAGTTTCCTGACAGGGGGCATCCATGAGCAGTTCTTC. Protein sequence: CASSFLTGGIHEQFF.

The V call is TRBV6-5, the J call TRBJ2-2; a weak D match, TRBD1 (6 bases). Germline values: CDR1 MNHEY, CDR2 SVGAGI. V was trimmed by 4 bases and J by 3 bases, leaving 12 bases between them. The CDR3 covers 15 residues. In DNA, the CDR3 is TGTGCCAGCAGTTTTTCACAGGGCTACACCGGGGAGCTGTTTTTT. It specifies CASSFSQGYTGELFF.

The chain combines TRBV12-3 or TRBV12-4 with TRBJ2-3, with 11 bases matching TRBD2. The J segment lost 6 bases and the V segment lost 5 bases, leaving 7 bases of the junction unmatched. The CDR3 has 15 residues. CDR3 sequence reads: CASSTSGGREDTQYF. The CDR3 DNA is TGTGCCAGCAGTACTAGCGGGGGCCGCGAGGATACGCAGTATTTT.

The chain couples TRBV6-1 to TRBJ1-2, with 9 positions matching TRBD1. From germline, CDR1 is MNHNS and CDR2 SASEGT. The CDR3 is 13 amino acids. J lost 6 bases, V lost 6 bases, and 5 bases had no gene match. The CDR3 coding sequence is TGTGCCAGCAGAATCCGGGACAGGGATGGCTACACCTTC. It encodes CASRIRDRDGYTF.

V usage is TRBV11-2 and J usage is TRBJ1-1; 8 bases match TRBD1. Trimming took 3 bases from V and 2 from J; bases not matched to a gene: 8. CDR3 length: 16 amino acids. CDR1 is SGHAT and CDR2 is FQNNGV in the germline V gene. The CDR3 loop is CASSFNRGLLNTEAFF. In DNA, the CDR3 is TGTGCCAGCAGCTTTAACAGGGGGTTACTCAACACTGAAGCTTTCTTT.

This rearrangement joins TRBV6-5 to TRBJ2-1; D call uncertain. Germline lookup yields CDR1 MNHEY and CDR2 SVGAGI. V was pared by 2 bases and J by 0 bases, with 14 bases between. This CDR3 is 17 amino acids long. The CDR3 DNA sequence: TGTGCCAGCAGTTACCTGGCAGGTCTTGACTCCTACAATGAGCAGTTCTTC. Translated, it gives CASSYLAGLDSYNEQFF.

This clonotype has just a few counts. The chain is built from TRBV7-2 and TRBJ2-7, with TRBD2 matching 9 bases. This CDR3 region has 16 residues. Germline-derived CDR1 and CDR2 are SGHTA and FQGNSA. Trimming at V came to 6 bases and at J to 3 bases, leaving 12 bases not matched to a gene. The CDR3 loop is CASSISGGPLNYEQYF. CDR3 coding DNA: TGTGCCAGCAGTATAAGCGGGGGGCCCCTGAACTACGAGCAGTACTTC.

The chain has TRBV12-3 or TRBV12-4 and TRBJ2-4; D call uncertain. Trimming took off 7 bases at V and 4 bases at J, with 5 bases between the two ends. The CDR3 runs 11 residues. The CDR3 DNA follows: TGTGCCAGCAAGTGGAAAAACATTCAGTACTTC. Protein product: CASKWKNIQYF.

The table lists this clonotype with a few counts. The chain employs TRBV6-2 or TRBV6-3 and TRBJ2-1; TRBD1 aligns across 7 bases. This CDR3 region has 15 residues. The J segment lost 4 bases and the V segment lost 4 bases, leaving 7 bases of the junction unmatched. Looked up from germline, CDR1 is MNHEY and CDR2 is SVGEGT. The DNA of the CDR3 is TGTGCCAGCAGTTTCCGGGACAGTGGGTACAATGAGCAGTTCTTC. It translates to CASSFRDSGYNEQFF.

The genes are TRBV6-2 or TRBV6-3 and TRBJ2-7, with D possibly being TRBD1 (6 bases). Germline CDR1 and CDR2: MNHEY and SVGEGT. V was clipped by 5 bases and J by 4 bases, with 12 bases between them. The CDR3 sequence is 13 residues long. CDR3 bases: TGTGCCAGCAGTACAGGGTTGGCGTACGAGCAGTACTTC. It codes for CASSTGLAYEQYF.